The sequence of this T cell receptor beta chain was determined in a study of glioma-infiltrating T cells. The germline V and J ends were trimmed by 1 base and 4 bases, with 14 bases remaining between them. CDR3 length: 16 amino acids. Germline V gene sequence: CDR1 SGHDN, CDR2 FVKESK. Amplification of TCR alpha and beta CDR3 regions from RNA used iRepertoire nested multiplex PCR. TCRdb passed the multiplex PCR reads through MiXCR, listing each CDR3 protein once. The table has around 130,000 distinct CDR3 sequences, around 23% seen once. The material sequenced was glioma tissue, nonneoplastic brain tissue, or PBMCs (not recorded which). The V call is TRBV14, the J call TRBJ1-3; D remains unclear. The sequence was collected from a human donor with low-grade glioma or glioblastoma, undergoing nonglioma brain surgery, or in good health (not recorded which). The CDR3 sequence is CASSQVGGGVGNTIYF. Written as DNA, the CDR3 is TGTGCCAGCAGCCAAGTGGGCGGCGGAGTCGGAAACACCATATATTTT.